These 6 T cell receptor beta chains came from one sample sequenced in a study of OX40 agonist ivuxolimab in advanced cancers. Clones were read by immunoSEQ multiplex PCR, and TCRdb kept only the in-frame ones, dropping some. The data contain about 90,000 clones, 85% to 90% of them singletons. The sample consisted of CD4+ or CD8+ T cells sorted from blood, taken in a trial of the OX40 agonist ivuxolimab. The source of these receptors is an adult with an advanced solid tumor such as melanoma, head and neck, liver or kidney cancer.

The chain employs TRBV27 and TRBJ2-1; D remains unclear. The CDR3 has 14 amino acids. Germline V gives CDR1 MNHEY, CDR2 SMNVEV (reference sequence). The V end lost 2 bases, the J end lost 5 bases, and 10 bases lay between the germline ends. The CDR3 loop is CASSLGQADNEQFF. The CDR3 coding sequence is TGTGCCAGCAGTTTAGGGCAGGCCGACAATGAGCAGTTCTTC.

The chain employs TRBV11-2 and TRBJ1-1; tentatively, D is TRBD1 (5 bases). The CDR3 length is 15 residues. CDR1 is SGHAT and CDR2 is FQNNGV in the germline V gene. V lost 3 bases and J lost 4, with 15 bases in between. CDR3 in amino acids: CASSFFDGRGTEAFF. CDR3 sequence (DNA): TGTGCCAGCAGCTTCTTCGACGGTAGGGGCACTGAAGCTTTCTTT.

The chain employs TRBV5-1 and TRBJ2-1; TRBD1 might be the D (6 bases). Germline CDR1 SGHRS, CDR2 YFSETQ. V dropped 4 bases and J dropped 4 bases, with 15 bases sitting between them. This CDR3 is built from 15 residues. The CDR3: CASSGDRFPYNEQFF. CDR3 nucleotide sequence: TGCGCCAGCAGCGGAGACAGGTTCCCTTACAATGAGCAGTTCTTC.

The gene calls are TRBV4-1 and TRBJ1-2; 7 nucleotides match TRBD1. The trim removed 0 bases at V and 8 bases at J, leaving 3 bases unmatched. Germline CDR1 and CDR2: MGHRA and YSYEKL. The CDR3 runs to 13 residues. Written as DNA, the CDR3 is TGCGCCAGCAGCCAAGAAAGAGGGGGCGGCTACACCTTC. Protein sequence: CASSQERGGGYTF.

The V call is TRBV6-5, the J call TRBJ2-7, with TRBD2 as a possible D gene (5 bases). V lost 4 bases and J lost 5, with 12 bases in between. The CDR3 totals 13 residues. The germline V gene encodes CDR1 MNHEY and CDR2 SVGAGI. The CDR3, as DNA: TGTGCCAGCAGTTCTCGCTCCGGGGACGAGCAGTACTTC. This gives the protein CASSSRSGDEQYF.

V gene TRBV7-3 combines with J gene TRBJ1-1, with D hard to call. Trimming cost V 5 bases and J 3 bases, with 10 bases left between them. The CDR3 is 13 residues long. In germline, CDR1 is SGHTA, CDR2 FQGTGA. The chain's CDR3 is CASSQHLDTEAFF. As DNA, the CDR3 is TGTGCCAGCAGCCAGCATTTGGACACTGAAGCTTTCTTT.